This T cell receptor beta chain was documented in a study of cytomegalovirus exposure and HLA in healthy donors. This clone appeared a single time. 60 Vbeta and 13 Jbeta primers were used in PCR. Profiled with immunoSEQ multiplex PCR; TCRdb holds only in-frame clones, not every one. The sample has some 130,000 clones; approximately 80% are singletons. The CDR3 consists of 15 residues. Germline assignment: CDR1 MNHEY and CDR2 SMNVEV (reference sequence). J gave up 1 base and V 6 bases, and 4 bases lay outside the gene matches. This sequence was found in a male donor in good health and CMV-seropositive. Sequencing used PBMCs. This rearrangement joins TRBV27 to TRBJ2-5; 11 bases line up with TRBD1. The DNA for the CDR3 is TGTGCCAGCAGCGCCGGGACAGGGGGCCAAGAGACCCAGTACTTC. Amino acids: CASSAGTGGQETQYF.